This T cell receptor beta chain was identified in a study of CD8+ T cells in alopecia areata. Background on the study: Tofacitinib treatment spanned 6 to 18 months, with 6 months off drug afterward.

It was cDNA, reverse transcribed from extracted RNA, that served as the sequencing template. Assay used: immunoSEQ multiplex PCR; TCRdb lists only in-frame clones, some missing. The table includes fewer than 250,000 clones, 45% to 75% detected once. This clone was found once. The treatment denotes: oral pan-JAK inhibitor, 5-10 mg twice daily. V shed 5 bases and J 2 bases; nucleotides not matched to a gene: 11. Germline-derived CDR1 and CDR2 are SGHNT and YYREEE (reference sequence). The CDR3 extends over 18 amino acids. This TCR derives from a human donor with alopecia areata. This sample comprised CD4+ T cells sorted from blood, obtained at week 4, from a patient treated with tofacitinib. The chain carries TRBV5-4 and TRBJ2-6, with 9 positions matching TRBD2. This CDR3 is CASSSRAGGLPGANVLTF. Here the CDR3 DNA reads TGTGCCAGCAGTTCTCGAGCGGGAGGCCTCCCTGGGGCCAACGTCCTGACTTTC. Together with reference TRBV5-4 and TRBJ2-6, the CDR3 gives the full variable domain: ETGVTQSPTHLIKTRGQQVTLRCSSQSGHNTVSWYQQALGQGPQFIFQYYREEENGRGNFPPRFSGLQFPNYSSELNVNALELDDSALYLCASSSRAGGLPGANVLTFGAGSRLTVL.